The TCR beta chain under discussion was sequenced for a study of control samples from healthy donors and cancer patients. After removal of 6 bases from V and 3 bases from J, the junction contained 8 bases not matched to a gene. Germline-derived CDR1 and CDR2 are MNHEY and SVGAGI. The CDR3 is 14 residues long. Sequencing was performed with immunoSEQ multiplex PCR; in TCRdb, only in-frame clones are kept and a portion is missing. The sample has roughly 80,000 clones, around nine tenths seen once. This TCR was sampled from a woman aged 50 to 65 in good health. V gene TRBV6-5 combines with J gene TRBJ2-7; TRBD1 matches 7 bases. Sequencing was carried out using blood. This CDR3 is CASSPGQTIYEQYF. In nucleotides, the CDR3 is TGTGCCAGCAGCCCGGGACAGACCATCTACGAGCAGTACTTC.